These T cell receptor beta chains were read from a single sample in a study of control samples from healthy donors and cancer patients. The method was immunoSEQ multiplex PCR; TCRdb's version includes in-frame clones alone and lacks a portion of them. The table records approximately 170,000 clones, about 90% of them present only once. The sample was blood. These receptors were obtained from a woman aged 25 to 45 in good health. Both conserved end residues are part of each CDR3. The order of the fields is clone size, D gene, V gene, J gene, CDR3 length, CDR3 DNA, CDR3 protein. A D gene is named only where the DNA matches it firmly. The size of a clone is reported for some rows only, either as once, few or many, or as a class for expanded clones.

>once|TRBD1|TRBV19|TRBJ2-7|14
TGTGCCAGTAGTAGACTCGGGACAGGCTACGAGCAGTACTTC
CASSRLGTGYEQYF
>-|-|TRBV7-8|TRBJ1-5|16
TGTGCCAGCAGCCAATCCCAGGGCCGTCGCAATCAGCCCCAGCATTTT
CASSQSQGRRNQPQHF
>-|TRBD1|TRBV23-1|TRBJ2-3|21
TGCGCCAGCAGTCACCGCACAGGGGGCCCCCTACACAGACTGGGCACAGATACGCAGTATTTT
CASSHRTGGPLHRLGTDTQYF
>-|-|TRBV19|TRBJ2-1|16
TGTGCCAGTAGTGTGGGTGTTCTCCGCTCCTACAATGAGCAGTTCTTC
CASSVGVLRSYNEQFF
>-|TRBD2|TRBV5-1|TRBJ2-1|15
TGCGCCAGCAGCTTGGCGGGCGGGAGTGCTGGTGAGCAGTTCTTC
CASSLAGGSAGEQFF
>-|-|TRBV2|TRBJ2-5|16
TGTGCCAGCAGTGAAGGGGGCAGGGGGGTAAAAGAGACCCAGTACTTC
CASSEGGRGVKETQYF
>-|-|TRBV7-9|TRBJ1-2|13
TGTGCCAGCAGCTTAGTTGTGGCCTATGGCTACACCTTC
CASSLVVAYGYTF
>once|-|TRBV4-2|TRBJ1-2|15
TGTGCCAGCAGCCAAGATGGGGGGCTTAGATTTGGCTACACCTTC
CASSQDGGLRFGYTF
>-|TRBD2|TRBV4-1|TRBJ2-7|16
TGCGCCAGCAGCCAAGTTCTAGCGGGAGGGTTTAGCGAGCAGTACTTC
CASSQVLAGGFSEQYF
>-|-|TRBV9|TRBJ2-5|15
TGTGCCAGCAGCGTAGCCCGCCCACCACAAGAGACCCAGTACTTC
CASSVARPPQETQYF
>-|TRBD1|TRBV5-1|TRBJ1-3|14
TGCGCCAGCAGCCAGGACAGGGGTGGAAACACCATATATTTT
CASSQDRGGNTIYF
>few|-|TRBV2|TRBJ1-1|13
TGTGCCAGCAGTGGGGGGCCGGGCACTGAAGCTTTCTTT
CASSGGPGTEAFF
>-|TRBD1|TRBV5-1|TRBJ2-7|13
TGCGCCAGTACCGGGACAGGGAGCTACGAGCAGTACTTC
CASTGTGSYEQYF
>-|-|TRBV29-1|TRBJ2-3|13
TGCAGCGTTTATGACAGAAACACAGATACGCAGTATTTT
CSVYDRNTDTQYF
>-|TRBD1|TRBV6-5|TRBJ1-1|13
TGTGCCAGCCAGGGGGTATTGAGCACTGAAGCTTTCTTT
CASQGVLSTEAFF
>-|TRBD1|TRBV6-5|TRBJ1-2|15
TGTGCCAGCAGTCTCTCGGACAGGTCGAACTATGGCTACACCTTC
CASSLSDRSNYGYTF
>-|TRBD2|TRBV25-1|TRBJ2-2|15
TGTGCCAGCAGAGCGGGAACACGGGGAACCGGGGAGCTGTTTTTT
CASRAGTRGTGELFF
>-|TRBD2|TRBV7-9|TRBJ2-3|15
TGTGCCAGCAGCCGGGGGGGCCGTGGGATAGATACGCAGTATTTT
CASSRGGRGIDTQYF
>-|-|TRBV7-9|TRBJ2-5|16
TGTGCCAGCAGCTTAGGTTGGGCAGCAAACCAAGAGACCCAGTACTTC
CASSLGWAANQETQYF
>-|-|TRBV19|TRBJ1-5|16
TGTGCCAGTAGTCGGCAGATCGCTACTGGAGGCCAGCCCCAGCATTTT
CASSRQIATGGQPQHF
>-|-|TRBV12-3/TRBV12-4|TRBJ1-2|12
TGTGCCAGCAGTTTTGGGGTCTATGGCTACACCTTC
CASSFGVYGYTF
>-|-|TRBV6-6|TRBJ2-7|14
TGTGCCAGCAGTTACTCGGCACCAACCTACGAGCAGTACTTC
CASSYSAPTYEQYF
>-|TRBD1|TRBV15|TRBJ1-1|18
TGTGCCACCAGCAGAGAACGAGCGGCGGGACAGGGGGGCGCTGAAGCTTTCTTT
CATSRERAAGQGGAEAFF
>-|-|TRBV14|TRBJ2-5|15
TGTGCCAGCAGCCCACAGACGCACCTAGGGGACGTCCAGTACTTC
CASSPQTHLGDVQYF
>-|-|TRBV5-4|TRBJ1-5|13
TGTGCCAGCAGCTTGGATATCAATCAGCCCCAGCATTTT
CASSLDINQPQHF
>few|-|TRBV5-1|TRBJ2-1|16
TGCGCCAGCAGCTTGGGGGACGGAGATGGGTACAATGAGCAGTTCTTC
CASSLGDGDGYNEQFF
>-|-|TRBV7-9|TRBJ2-3|15
TGTGCCAGCAGCTTTTCGGGGGCAGGCACAGATACGCAGTATTTT
CASSFSGAGTDTQYF
>-|-|TRBV24-1|TRBJ1-1|12
TGTGCCACCCGGGGACCGGCCACTGAAGCTTTCTTT
CATRGPATEAFF
>-|-|TRBV23-1|TRBJ2-3|16
TGCGCCAGCCTACACAACGGACACTCGAGCACAGATACGCAGTATTTT
CASLHNGHSSTDTQYF
>-|TRBD2|TRBV7-2|TRBJ2-1|13
TGTGCCAGCAGCTCGCGGGAGGGCAATGAGCAGTTCTTC
CASSSREGNEQFF
>-|-|TRBV12-3/TRBV12-4|TRBJ1-2|12
TGTGCCAGCGGGAGGCGGGGCTATGGCTACACCTTC
CASGRRGYGYTF
>-|TRBD1|TRBV27|TRBJ1-4|16
TGTGCCAGCAGTACCTACCTCGACAGGGGGCCTGAAAAACTGTTTTTT
CASSTYLDRGPEKLFF
>few|-|TRBV12-3/TRBV12-4|TRBJ1-1|13
TGTGCCAGCAGTTTACAGGGACGCGCTGAAGCTTTCTTT
CASSLQGRAEAFF
>-|-|TRBV21-1|TRBJ1-5|15
TGTGCCAGCAGCAATCGTCGGACTCAAGGGCAGCCCCAGCATTTT
CASSNRRTQGQPQHF
>-|-|TRBV15|TRBJ2-2|17
TGTGCCACCAGCAGAGATGGCGCCAGGGGTTACACCGGGGAGCTGTTTTTT
CATSRDGARGYTGELFF
>-|-|TRBV25-1|TRBJ1-4|15
TGTGCCAGCAGTGACTTCATGGGCTTTAATGAAAAACTGTTTTTT
CASSDFMGFNEKLFF
>-|TRBD1|TRBV24-1|TRBJ1-2|16
TGTGCCACCAGTGATTTCGGGCCCAGGGGGGCCTATGGCTACACCTTC
CATSDFGPRGAYGYTF
>-|-|TRBV7-6|TRBJ2-7|13
TGTGCCAGCAGCTTAGGGCGGCGGGACGAGCAGTACTTC
CASSLGRRDEQYF
>-|-|TRBV5-1|TRBJ1-1|13
TGCGCCAGCAGCAAGGGTTATGACACTGAAGCTTTCTTT
CASSKGYDTEAFF
>-|-|TRBV6-5|TRBJ2-1|13
TGTGCCAGCAGTTATAGACAGGGAGGGTGGCAGTTCTTC
CASSYRQGGWQFF
>-|-|TRBV27|TRBJ1-1|12
TGTGCCAGCAGAGCAGGCTTGGCTGAAGCTTTCTTT
CASRAGLAEAFF
>-|-|TRBV2|TRBJ2-5|15
TGTGCCAGCAGTGAAGAGCGCGGGATACGGCAGACCCAGTACTTC
CASSEERGIRQTQYF
>-|-|TRBV5-1|TRBJ2-7|13
TGCGCCAGCAGCAGGGGGGACAGCTACGAGCAGTACTTC
CASSRGDSYEQYF
>once|TRBD2|TRBV7-6|TRBJ2-1|17
TGTGCCAGCAGCCCCCGGACTAGCGGGGGGACCTACAATGAGCAGTTCTTC
CASSPRTSGGTYNEQFF
>-|-|TRBV18|TRBJ2-6|14
TGTGCCAGCTCACCTGGACATCAGGCCAACGTCCTGACTTTC
CASSPGHQANVLTF
>-|-|TRBV13|TRBJ1-5|16
TGTGCCAGCAGCTTCCGACTGGAGGCGAGCAATCAGCCCCAGCATTTT
CASSFRLEASNQPQHF
>-|-|TRBV12-3/TRBV12-4|TRBJ1-3|11
TGTGCCAGCAGTTTAGGGGACACCATATATTTT
CASSLGDTIYF
>-|-|TRBV28|TRBJ1-3|14
TGTGCCAGCAGTTTGTCCTATACTGGAAACACCATATATTTT
CASSLSYTGNTIYF
>few|-|TRBV21-1|TRBJ1-3|18
TGTGCCAGCAGCAAAACGGCCCAGGGCCGGTTTTCTGGAAACACCATATATTTT
CASSKTAQGRFSGNTIYF
>-|TRBD1|TRBV7-8|TRBJ1-2|16
TGTGCCAGCAGCTTAGGACAGGGATTATCTAACTATGGCTACACCTTC
CASSLGQGLSNYGYTF